By proportion, the clone carrying this TCR beta chain is medium-sized (0.01 to 0.1%). These data belong to a study of neurological immune-mediated disorders. CDR1 and CDR2 from the germline V gene are ENHRY and SYGVKD. Deletions cut 2 bases from V and 6 bases from J, with 11 bases between. The CDR3 is 14 amino acids. TCRdb analysed the 5' RACE reads with MiXCR anew, one entry per CDR3 protein. The sample lists tens of thousands of distinct CDR3 sequences, about 2.6% seen once, with 2.3% in the top ten. The sequenced sample consisted of PBMCs. The origin of this receptor is a woman aged 50 to 60 with multiple sclerosis. The chain combines TRBV10-3 with TRBJ2-1; D is unclear. The CDR3 loop is CAISEGRDGNEQFF. The CDR3 DNA is TGTGCCATCAGTGAGGGGCGAGATGGCAATGAGCAGTTCTTC.